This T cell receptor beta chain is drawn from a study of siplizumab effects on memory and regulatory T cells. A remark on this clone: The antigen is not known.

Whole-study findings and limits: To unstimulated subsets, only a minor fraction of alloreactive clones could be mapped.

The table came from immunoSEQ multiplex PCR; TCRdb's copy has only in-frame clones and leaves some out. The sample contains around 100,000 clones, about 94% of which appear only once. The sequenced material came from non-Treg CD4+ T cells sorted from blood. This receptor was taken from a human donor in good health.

The CDR3 loop is CASSLGVSQETQYF. DNA for the CDR3: TGCGCCAGCAGCTTGGGGGTGTCCCAAGAGACCCAGTACTTC. V is TRBV5-1 and J is TRBJ2-5, with unresolved D. With 0 bases removed from V and 1 base from J, the gap between germline ends came to 7 bases. Germline CDR1 reads SGHRS; CDR2 reads YFSETQ. The length of the CDR3 is 14 residues.